This T cell receptor beta chain came from a study of T cells in Graves' hyperthyroidism and ophthalmopathy. Germline loops: CDR1 SEHNR, CDR2 FQNEAQ (reference sequence). This CDR3 spans 15 amino acids. J gave up 4 bases and V 5 bases, and 5 bases lay outside the gene matches. Exclusion followed for patients with uncontrolled infection, other autoimmune disease, pregnancy or lactation. Blood was obtained at the first hyperthyroidism diagnosis, which preceded any ophthalmopathy symptoms. RNA transcripts gave rise to amplified TCR beta CDR3 regions. Researchers ran a first-round RT-PCR on the TCR CDR3 using the HTBI primer set. TCRdb redid the calling of the multiplex PCR reads with MiXCR, one entry per CDR3 protein. The sample yields 250,000 to 300,000 distinct CDR3 sequences, over 12% seen once. Study observations and caveats: Blood also held most thyroid clonotypes expanded beyond 0.001.

The sample holds many counts of this clonotype. Its cognate antigen is unknown. The sequenced sample consisted of blood. V is TRBV7-9 and J is TRBJ2-7; 13 bases match TRBD2. The source is a woman aged 45-65 years with Graves' hyperthyroidism that later progressed to Graves' ophthalmopathy. CDR3 in amino acids: CASSPGLAGVYEQYF. The CDR3 DNA reads as TGTGCCAGCAGCCCCGGACTAGCGGGAGTATACGAGCAGTACTTC.